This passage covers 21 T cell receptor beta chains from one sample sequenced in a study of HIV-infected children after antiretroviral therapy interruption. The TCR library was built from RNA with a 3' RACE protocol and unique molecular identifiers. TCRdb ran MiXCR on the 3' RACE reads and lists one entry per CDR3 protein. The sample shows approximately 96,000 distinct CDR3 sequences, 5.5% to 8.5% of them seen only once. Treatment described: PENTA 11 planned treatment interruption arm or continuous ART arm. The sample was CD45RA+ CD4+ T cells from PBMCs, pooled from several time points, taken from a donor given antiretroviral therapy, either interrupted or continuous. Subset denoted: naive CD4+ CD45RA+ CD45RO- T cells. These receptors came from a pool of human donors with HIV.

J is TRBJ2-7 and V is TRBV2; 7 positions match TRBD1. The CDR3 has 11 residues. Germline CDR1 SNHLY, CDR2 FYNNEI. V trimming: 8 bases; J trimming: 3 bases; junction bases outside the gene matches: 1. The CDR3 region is CASWDSYEQYF. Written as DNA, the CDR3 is TGTGCCAGCTGGGACAGCTACGAGCAGTACTTC.

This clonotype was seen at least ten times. In DNA form, the CDR3 reads TGCGCCAGCAGTCAAAAGGGTAGCCACGAGCAGTACTTC. Amino acid sequence: CASSQKGSHEQYF. This chain uses TRBV23-1 with TRBJ2-7; D remains unclear. TRBV23-1 is an ORF for which the function is uncertain. This CDR3 spans 13 amino acids. V dropped 2 bases and J dropped 5 bases, with 10 bases sitting between them.

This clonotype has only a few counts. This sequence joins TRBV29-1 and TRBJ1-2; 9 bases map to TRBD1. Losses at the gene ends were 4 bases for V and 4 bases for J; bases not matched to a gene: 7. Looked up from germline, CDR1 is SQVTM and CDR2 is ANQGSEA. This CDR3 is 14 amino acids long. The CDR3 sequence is CSVAHRGQSYGYTF. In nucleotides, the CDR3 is TGCAGCGTTGCCCACAGGGGGCAATCCTATGGCTACACCTTC.

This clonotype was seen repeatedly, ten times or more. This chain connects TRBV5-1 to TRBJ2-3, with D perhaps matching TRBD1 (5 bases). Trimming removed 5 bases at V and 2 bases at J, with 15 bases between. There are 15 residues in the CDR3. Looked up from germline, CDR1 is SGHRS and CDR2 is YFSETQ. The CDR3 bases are TGCGCCAGCAGGATCAATACAGGAGCCACAGATACGCAGTATTTT. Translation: CASRINTGATDTQYF. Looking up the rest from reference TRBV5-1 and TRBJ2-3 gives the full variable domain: KAGVTQTPRYLIKTRGQQVTLSCSPISGHRSVSWYQQTPGQGLQFLFEYFSETQRNKGNFPGRFSGRQFSNSRSEMNVSTLELGDSALYLCASRINTGATDTQYFGPGTRLTVL.

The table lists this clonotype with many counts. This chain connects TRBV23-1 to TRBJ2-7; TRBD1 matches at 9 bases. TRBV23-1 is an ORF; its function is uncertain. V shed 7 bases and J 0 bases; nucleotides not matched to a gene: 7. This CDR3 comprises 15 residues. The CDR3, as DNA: TGCGCCAGCAACAGGGGGCGTAAAAACTCCTACGAGCAGTACTTC. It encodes CASNRGRKNSYEQYF.

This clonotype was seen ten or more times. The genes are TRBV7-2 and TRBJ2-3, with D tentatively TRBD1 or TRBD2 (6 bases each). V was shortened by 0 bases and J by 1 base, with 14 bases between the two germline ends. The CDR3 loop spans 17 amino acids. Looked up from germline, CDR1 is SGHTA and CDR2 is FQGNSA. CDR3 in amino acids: CASSLAGGSSGTDTQYF. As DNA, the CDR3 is TGTGCCAGCAGCTTAGCGGGGGGCTCCTCCGGCACAGATACGCAGTATTTT.

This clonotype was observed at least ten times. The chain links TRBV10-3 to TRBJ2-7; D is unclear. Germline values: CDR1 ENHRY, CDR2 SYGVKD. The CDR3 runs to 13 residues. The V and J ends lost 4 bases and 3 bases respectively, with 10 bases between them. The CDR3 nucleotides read TGTGCCATCAGTGTGGGTTCCAACTACGAGCAGTACTTC. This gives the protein CAISVGSNYEQYF.

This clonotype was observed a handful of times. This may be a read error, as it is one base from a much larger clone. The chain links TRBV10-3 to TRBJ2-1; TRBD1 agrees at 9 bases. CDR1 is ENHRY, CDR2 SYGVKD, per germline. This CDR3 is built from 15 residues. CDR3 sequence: CVIGPGQGSNNEQFF. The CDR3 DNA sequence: TGTGTCATAGGACCGGGACAGGGATCGAACAATGAGCAGTTCTTC.

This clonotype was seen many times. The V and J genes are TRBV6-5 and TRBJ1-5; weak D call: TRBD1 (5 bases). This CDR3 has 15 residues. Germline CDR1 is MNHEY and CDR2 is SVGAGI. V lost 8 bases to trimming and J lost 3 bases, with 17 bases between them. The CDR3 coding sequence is TGTGCCAGCGGCAAACCAGGGACGGACAATCAGCCCCAGCATTTT. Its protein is CASGKPGTDNQPQHF.

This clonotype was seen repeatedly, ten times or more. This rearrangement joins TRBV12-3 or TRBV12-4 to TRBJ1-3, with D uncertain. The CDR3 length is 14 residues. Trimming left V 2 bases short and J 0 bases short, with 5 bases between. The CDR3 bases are TGTGCCAGCAGTTTACGGAACTCTGGAAACACCATATATTTT. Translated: CASSLRNSGNTIYF.

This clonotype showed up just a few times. The DNA of the CDR3 is TGTGCCAGTAGTTTCGACAGGGGGCGAGGCTACACCTTC. Amino acid sequence: CASSFDRGRGYTF. V and J are TRBV19 and TRBJ1-2, with 10 bases identical to TRBD1. Germline trimming cut 5 bases from V and 8 bases from J; bases unmatched to any gene: 5. CDR3 size: 13 residues. Germline loops: CDR1 LNHDA, CDR2 SQIVND (reference sequence).

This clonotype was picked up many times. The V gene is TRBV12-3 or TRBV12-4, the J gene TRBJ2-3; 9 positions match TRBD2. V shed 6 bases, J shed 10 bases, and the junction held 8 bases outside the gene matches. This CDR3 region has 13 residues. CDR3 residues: CASSRRLAESQYF. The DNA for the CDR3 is TGTGCCAGCAGCCGCAGACTAGCGGAATCGCAGTATTTT.

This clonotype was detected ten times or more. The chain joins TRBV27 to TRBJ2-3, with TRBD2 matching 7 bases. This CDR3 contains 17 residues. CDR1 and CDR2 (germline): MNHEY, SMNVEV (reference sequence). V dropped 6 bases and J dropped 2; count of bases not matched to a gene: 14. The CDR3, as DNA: TGTGCCAGCAGCATCTTAGGGTGGGGGGGAACCACAGATACGCAGTATTTT. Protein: CASSILGWGGTTDTQYF.

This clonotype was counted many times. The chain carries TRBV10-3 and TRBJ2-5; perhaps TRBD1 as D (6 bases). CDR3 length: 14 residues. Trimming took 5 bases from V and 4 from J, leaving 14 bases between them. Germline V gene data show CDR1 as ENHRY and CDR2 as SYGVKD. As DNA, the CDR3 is TGTGCCATCAGTCAGGGGCCTACCGGAGAGACCCAGTACTTC. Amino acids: CAISQGPTGETQYF.

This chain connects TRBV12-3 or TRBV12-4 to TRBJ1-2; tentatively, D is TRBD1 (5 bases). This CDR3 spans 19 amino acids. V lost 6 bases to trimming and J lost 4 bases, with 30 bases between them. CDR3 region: CASSQARGGTVRPSYGYTF. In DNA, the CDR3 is TGTGCCAGCAGCCAGGCGAGGGGAGGGACCGTTAGGCCCTCCTATGGCTACACCTTC.

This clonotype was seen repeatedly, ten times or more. CDR3 in DNA: TGTGCCAGCTCACGCCCCTCCGGGGCAGGGAACACTGAAGCTTTCTTT. Translating it yields CASSRPSGAGNTEAFF. The V call is TRBV18, the J call TRBJ1-1; possible D gene TRBD1, 5 bases. Deletions cut 4 bases from V and 1 base from J, with 16 bases between. The CDR3 contains 16 residues. CDR1 is KGHSH and CDR2 is LQKENI in the germline V gene. The full variable domain, completed using reference TRBV18 and TRBJ1-1, is NAGVMQNPRHLVRRRGQEARLRCSPMKGHSHVYWYRQLPEEGLKFMVYLQKENIIDESGMPKERFSAEFPKEGPSILRIQQVVRGDSAAYFCASSRPSGAGNTEAFFGQGTRLTVV.

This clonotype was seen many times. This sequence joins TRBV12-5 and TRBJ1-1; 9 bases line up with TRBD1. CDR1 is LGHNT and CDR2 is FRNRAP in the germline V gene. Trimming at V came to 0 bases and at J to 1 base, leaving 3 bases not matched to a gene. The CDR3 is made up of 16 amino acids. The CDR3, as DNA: TGTGCTAGTGGTTTGGTAGTACAGGGGGCGAACACTGAAGCTTTCTTT. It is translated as CASGLVVQGANTEAFF.

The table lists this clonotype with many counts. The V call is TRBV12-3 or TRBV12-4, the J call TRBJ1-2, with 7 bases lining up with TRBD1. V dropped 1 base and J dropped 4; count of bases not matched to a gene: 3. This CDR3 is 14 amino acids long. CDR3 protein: CASSLGRGAYGYTF. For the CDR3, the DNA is TGTGCCAGCAGTTTAGGCAGGGGGGCCTATGGCTACACCTTC.

The CDR3 region has the DNA TGCGCCAGTGAAGGTGTCAGGGGAGTTGGGACCCAGTACTTC. It is translated as CASEGVRGVGTQYF. V gene TRBV10-2 combines with J gene TRBJ2-5; D might be TRBD1 (6 bases). The CDR3 has 14 amino acids. Trimming cost V 9 bases and J 7 bases, with 21 bases left between them. The V gene's germline CDR1 is WSHSY and CDR2 SAAADI.

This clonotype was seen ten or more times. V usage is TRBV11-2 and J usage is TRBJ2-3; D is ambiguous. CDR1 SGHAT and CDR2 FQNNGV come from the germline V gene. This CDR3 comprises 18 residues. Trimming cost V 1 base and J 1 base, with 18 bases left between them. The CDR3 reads CASSLVGNRKWGTDTQYF. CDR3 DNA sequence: TGTGCCAGCAGCTTAGTGGGTAATCGAAAATGGGGCACAGATACGCAGTATTTT.

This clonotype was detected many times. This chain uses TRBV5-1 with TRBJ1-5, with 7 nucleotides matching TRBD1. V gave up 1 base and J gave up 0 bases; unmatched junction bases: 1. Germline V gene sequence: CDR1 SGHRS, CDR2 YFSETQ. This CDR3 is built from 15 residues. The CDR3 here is CASSLQGDSNQPQHF. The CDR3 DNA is TGCGCCAGCAGCTTGCAGGGGGATAGCAATCAGCCCCAGCATTTT.